These T cell receptor beta chains were read from a single sample in a study of cytotoxic CD8 clonotypes in ibrutinib-treated CLL. Here immunoSEQ multiplex PCR was the method, and the copy in TCRdb shows in-frame clones only, minus some. This sample yields roughly 220,000 clones, of which around 75% are seen a single time; roughly 5.8% belongs to the top ten. The source material was PBMCs, sampled after 12 months of ibrutinib treatment. These receptors were taken from a human donor with chronic lymphocytic leukemia. Both conserved end residues are part of each CDR3. The D gene is left open where the match is weak. Only some rows state a clone size, as once, few, many or a class for expanded clones.

TRBJ1-1,NA,TRBV5-1,NA,TGCGCCAGCAGCTCTCGCTTCAGAGGTGAGGGCACTGAAGCTTTCTTT,CASSSRFRGEGTEAFF
TRBJ1-1,NA,TRBV18,NA,TGTGCCAGCTCCCCTGAGGGGGGAACTGAAGCTTTCTTT,CASSPEGGTEAFF
TRBJ1-5,few,TRBV7-2,TRBD1,TGTGCCAGCAGCTTTGGAGGGGGCATCAATCAGCCCCAGCATTTT,CASSFGGGINQPQHF
TRBJ2-5,NA,TRBV7-2,NA,TGTGCCAGCAGCTTAGTAGGGGGGGAGACCCAGTACTTC,CASSLVGGETQYF
TRBJ1-1,NA,TRBV6-1,NA,TGTGCCAGCAGTGAGCGGTTGGGGACTGAAGCTTTCTTT,CASSERLGTEAFF
TRBJ1-1,NA,TRBV30,TRBD1,TGTGCCTGGAGTGACGGACAGGGGTGGACTGAAGCTTTCTTT,CAWSDGQGWTEAFF
TRBJ2-1,NA,TRBV27,TRBD2,TGTGCCAGCAGCAATCCTCTGCGGGGGGGCGGTGAGCAGTTCTTC,CASSNPLRGGGEQFF
TRBJ2-5,NA,TRBV19,TRBD1,TGTGCCAGAAGGACAGGGCTGGTTGACCCCGGGGAGACCCAGTACTTC,CARRTGLVDPGETQYF
TRBJ2-7,NA,TRBV4-2,NA,TGTGCCAGCAGCCCGACCCTAGATTTCGAGCAGTACTTC,CASSPTLDFEQYF
TRBJ1-1,NA,TRBV18,TRBD1,TGTGCCAGCTCACCCGGGACAGTCGCGACTGAAGCTTTCTTT,CASSPGTVATEAFF
TRBJ1-1,few,TRBV7-6,TRBD1,TGTGCCAGCAGCCCAACAGGGGGTAAAGGCACTGAAGCTTTCTTT,CASSPTGGKGTEAFF
TRBJ1-1,NA,TRBV30,NA,TGTGCCTGGAGTGTATCAGAGAACACTGAAGCTTTCTTT,CAWSVSENTEAFF
TRBJ2-1,NA,TRBV5-1,NA,TGCGCCAGCAGCTTGGTAGCCGTCGGTGAGCAGTTCTTC,CASSLVAVGEQFF
TRBJ1-3,NA,TRBV27,TRBD1,TGTGCCAGCAGTAGACAGGGGGCGACGGGAAACACCATATATTTT,CASSRQGATGNTIYF